A selection of T cell receptor beta chains follows, all from one sample in a study of T cell responses to AZD1222 COVID-19 vaccine. Clones were read by immunoSEQ multiplex PCR, and TCRdb kept only the in-frame ones, dropping some. Here the sample spans some 110,000 clones, more than 70% being singletons. Source: peripheral blood, taken on day 0 of AZD1222 vaccination. All receptors derive from an adult in good health. CDR3s include the opening cysteine and the closing phenylalanine or tryptophan. The order of the fields is V gene, J gene, D gene, clone size, CDR3 protein, CDR3 DNA. A D gene is named only where the DNA matches it firmly. Clone size appears in some rows only: once, few, many, or a class for an expanded clone.

v_call: TRBV10-3; j_call: TRBJ2-5; d_call: NA; clone_size: NA; cdr3_aa: CAISAAAGVQETQYF; cdr3_nt: TGTGCCATCAGTGCGGCGGCGGGCGTCCAAGAGACCCAGTACTTC
v_call: TRBV9; j_call: TRBJ2-3; d_call: TRBD2; clone_size: NA; cdr3_aa: CASSFHAGADTQYF; cdr3_nt: TGTGCCAGCAGCTTTCACGCGGGGGCAGATACGCAGTATTTT
v_call: TRBV6-1; j_call: TRBJ1-2; d_call: NA; clone_size: NA; cdr3_aa: CASSDTKGLYGYTF; cdr3_nt: TGTGCCAGCAGTGACACAAAAGGGCTCTATGGCTACACCTTC
v_call: TRBV11-2; j_call: TRBJ2-1; d_call: NA; clone_size: NA; cdr3_aa: CASSLDLGAGQFF; cdr3_nt: TGTGCCAGCAGCTTAGACCTAGGGGCGGGGCAGTTCTTC
v_call: TRBV6-1; j_call: TRBJ1-2; d_call: NA; clone_size: NA; cdr3_aa: CASNLRTGYGYTF; cdr3_nt: TGTGCCAGCAATCTCCGAACAGGCTATGGCTACACCTTC
v_call: TRBV10-3; j_call: TRBJ2-3; d_call: NA; clone_size: NA; cdr3_aa: CAISDSGEDTQYF; cdr3_nt: TGTGCCATCAGTGACTCGGGGGAGGATACGCAGTATTTT
v_call: TRBV27; j_call: TRBJ2-1; d_call: TRBD2; clone_size: NA; cdr3_aa: CASSSPGSGRLDEQFF; cdr3_nt: TGTGCCAGCAGTTCCCCCGGAAGCGGGAGGTTAGATGAGCAGTTCTTC
v_call: TRBV5-1; j_call: TRBJ1-2; d_call: NA; clone_size: NA; cdr3_aa: CASSLEGDYGYTF; cdr3_nt: TGCGCCAGCAGCTTGGAGGGGGACTATGGCTACACCTTC
v_call: TRBV4-1; j_call: TRBJ2-7; d_call: TRBD2; clone_size: NA; cdr3_aa: CASSQPSGGRYEQYF; cdr3_nt: TGCGCCAGCAGCCAACCATCGGGGGGTAGGTACGAGCAGTACTTC
v_call: TRBV28; j_call: TRBJ1-2; d_call: NA; clone_size: once; cdr3_aa: CASRRGEGYTF; cdr3_nt: TGTGCCAGCAGGCGAGGGGAGGGCTACACCTTC
v_call: TRBV6-6; j_call: TRBJ2-7; d_call: NA; clone_size: NA; cdr3_aa: CASTYSGNGEQYF; cdr3_nt: TGTGCCAGCACCTACTCGGGGAATGGCGAGCAGTACTTC
v_call: TRBV7-8; j_call: TRBJ2-7; d_call: TRBD1; clone_size: NA; cdr3_aa: CASSFWTGSHEQYF; cdr3_nt: TGTGCCAGCAGCTTTTGGACAGGCAGCCACGAGCAGTACTTC
v_call: TRBV14; j_call: TRBJ2-3; d_call: NA; clone_size: NA; cdr3_aa: CASSQAGTTDTQYF; cdr3_nt: TGTGCCAGCAGCCAAGCAGGTACCACAGATACGCAGTATTTT
v_call: TRBV24-1; j_call: TRBJ2-7; d_call: NA; clone_size: NA; cdr3_aa: CATSADMDEQYF; cdr3_nt: TGTGCCACCAGTGCGGACATGGACGAGCAGTACTTC
v_call: TRBV4-2; j_call: TRBJ2-3; d_call: TRBD2; clone_size: NA; cdr3_aa: CASSRDGTGTSLIDTQYF; cdr3_nt: TGTGCCAGCAGCCGGGATGGGACCGGGACTAGCCTTATAGATACGCAGTATTTT
v_call: TRBV7-8; j_call: TRBJ2-1; d_call: TRBD2; clone_size: NA; cdr3_aa: CASSSALAGGVNEQFF; cdr3_nt: TGTGCCAGCAGCTCCGCCCTAGCGGGGGGCGTAAATGAGCAGTTCTTC
v_call: TRBV29-1; j_call: TRBJ2-6; d_call: NA; clone_size: NA; cdr3_aa: CSVVSGWANVLTF; cdr3_nt: TGCAGCGTCGTCTCGGGTTGGGCCAACGTCCTGACTTTC
v_call: TRBV28; j_call: TRBJ2-7; d_call: NA; clone_size: NA; cdr3_aa: CASSFPGTSVYEQYF; cdr3_nt: TGTGCCAGCAGTTTCCCGGGGACATCAGTCTACGAGCAGTACTTC
v_call: TRBV5-4; j_call: TRBJ1-6; d_call: NA; clone_size: NA; cdr3_aa: CASSSGAQGRSGNSPLHF; cdr3_nt: TGTGCCAGCAGCTCAGGGGCACAGGGCAGGTCTGGAAATTCACCCCTCCACTTT
v_call: TRBV7-3; j_call: TRBJ1-2; d_call: NA; clone_size: once; cdr3_aa: CASSLSPDYGYTF; cdr3_nt: TGTGCCAGCAGCTTGTCACCGGACTATGGCTACACCTTC
v_call: TRBV28; j_call: TRBJ2-1; d_call: TRBD1; clone_size: NA; cdr3_aa: CASRRDRRPYNEQFF; cdr3_nt: TGTGCCAGCAGGAGGGACAGGCGACCCTACAATGAGCAGTTCTTC
v_call: TRBV5-1; j_call: TRBJ1-6; d_call: NA; clone_size: NA; cdr3_aa: CASSWTDSSYNSPLHF; cdr3_nt: TGCGCCAGCAGCTGGACAGATAGCTCCTATAATTCACCCCTCCACTTT
v_call: TRBV27; j_call: TRBJ2-7; d_call: NA; clone_size: NA; cdr3_aa: CASSFSGVAGEQYF; cdr3_nt: TGTGCCAGCAGTTTTTCGGGAGTGGCGGGCGAGCAGTACTTC
v_call: TRBV9; j_call: TRBJ2-1; d_call: NA; clone_size: NA; cdr3_aa: CASSVEWDEQFF; cdr3_nt: TGTGCCAGCAGCGTAGAGTGGGATGAGCAGTTCTTC
v_call: TRBV4-1; j_call: TRBJ1-1; d_call: TRBD1; clone_size: NA; cdr3_aa: CASSQGGQMNTEAFF; cdr3_nt: TGCGCCAGCAGCCAGGGGGGACAGATGAACACTGAAGCTTTCTTT
v_call: TRBV5-1; j_call: TRBJ2-2; d_call: NA; clone_size: few; cdr3_aa: CASSLAVEPGELFF; cdr3_nt: TGCGCCAGCAGCTTGGCCGTCGAACCCGGGGAGCTGTTTTTT
v_call: TRBV7-2; j_call: TRBJ2-7; d_call: NA; clone_size: NA; cdr3_aa: CASSRDKQYEQYF; cdr3_nt: TGTGCCAGCAGTCGCGACAAGCAATACGAGCAGTACTTC
v_call: TRBV5-1; j_call: TRBJ1-4; d_call: TRBD1; clone_size: NA; cdr3_aa: CASQGQGRGDEKLFF; cdr3_nt: TGCGCCAGCCAGGGACAGGGGCGCGGGGATGAAAAACTGTTTTTT
v_call: TRBV27; j_call: TRBJ2-2; d_call: TRBD2; clone_size: NA; cdr3_aa: CASSLSGRTYTGELFF; cdr3_nt: TGTGCCAGCAGTTTATCCGGGAGGACTTACACCGGGGAGCTGTTTTTT
v_call: TRBV9; j_call: TRBJ2-3; d_call: TRBD2; clone_size: once; cdr3_aa: CASSVSSGGDTQYF; cdr3_nt: TGTGCCAGCAGCGTAAGTAGCGGGGGAGATACGCAGTATTTT
v_call: TRBV19; j_call: TRBJ2-1; d_call: NA; clone_size: NA; cdr3_aa: CASSLSPSRVSYLYEQFF; cdr3_nt: TGTGCCAGTAGTCTTAGCCCCTCCAGGGTCTCGTATTTGTATGAGCAGTTCTTC
v_call: TRBV7-9; j_call: TRBJ2-1; d_call: NA; clone_size: once; cdr3_aa: CASSLAQSEEQFF; cdr3_nt: TGTGCCAGCAGCTTAGCGCAGTCAGAAGAGCAGTTCTTC
v_call: TRBV2; j_call: TRBJ1-2; d_call: NA; clone_size: NA; cdr3_aa: CASSIPQGINYGYTF; cdr3_nt: TGTGCCAGCAGTATTCCGCAGGGGATTAACTATGGCTACACCTTC
v_call: TRBV19; j_call: TRBJ1-2; d_call: TRBD1; clone_size: few; cdr3_aa: CASSRTGTEVIYGYTF; cdr3_nt: TGTGCCAGTAGTAGGACCGGGACAGAAGTCATCTATGGCTACACCTTC
v_call: TRBV10-3; j_call: TRBJ1-4; d_call: TRBD1; clone_size: NA; cdr3_aa: CAISATGGRTNEKLFF; cdr3_nt: TGTGCCATCAGTGCTACAGGGGGCAGGACTAATGAAAAACTGTTTTTT
v_call: TRBV19; j_call: TRBJ2-5; d_call: NA; clone_size: NA; cdr3_aa: CASANRRDSFNQETQYF; cdr3_nt: TGTGCCAGTGCCAACCGACGGGACTCCTTCAACCAAGAGACCCAGTACTTC
v_call: TRBV5-4; j_call: TRBJ2-2; d_call: NA; clone_size: once; cdr3_aa: CASGREVNTGELFF; cdr3_nt: TGTGCCAGCGGCAGGGAGGTGAACACCGGGGAGCTGTTTTTT
v_call: TRBV30; j_call: TRBJ2-7; d_call: NA; clone_size: NA; cdr3_aa: CAWTQGGYGSEQYF; cdr3_nt: TGTGCCTGGACCCAAGGAGGGTACGGATCCGAGCAGTACTTC
v_call: TRBV19; j_call: TRBJ1-4; d_call: NA; clone_size: NA; cdr3_aa: CASSGQGNEKLFF; cdr3_nt: TGTGCCAGTAGCGGTCAGGGAAATGAAAAACTGTTTTTT
v_call: TRBV7-2; j_call: TRBJ1-5; d_call: TRBD1; clone_size: NA; cdr3_aa: CASRLQGGDNQPQHF; cdr3_nt: TGTGCCAGCAGACTACAGGGGGGGGACAATCAGCCCCAGCATTTT
v_call: TRBV7-2; j_call: TRBJ2-5; d_call: NA; clone_size: NA; cdr3_aa: CASSFQGSQETQYF; cdr3_nt: TGTGCCAGCAGCTTCCAGGGCAGTCAAGAGACCCAGTACTTC
v_call: TRBV11-2; j_call: TRBJ2-3; d_call: NA; clone_size: NA; cdr3_aa: CASSLGTGGTDTQYF; cdr3_nt: TGTGCCAGCAGCTTAGGGACGGGGGGCACAGATACGCAGTATTTT
v_call: TRBV28; j_call: TRBJ1-3; d_call: NA; clone_size: NA; cdr3_aa: CASSFQGGGVRNTIYF; cdr3_nt: TGTGCCAGCAGTTTCCAAGGGGGGGGAGTTAGAAACACCATATATTTT
v_call: TRBV10-3; j_call: TRBJ2-5; d_call: NA; clone_size: NA; cdr3_aa: CAISERETQYF; cdr3_nt: TGTGCCATCAGTGAGAGGGAGACCCAGTACTTC